The entry below describes one T cell receptor beta chain. Germline V CDR1 and CDR2: LNHNV, YYDKDF (reference sequence). The junction had 9 bases not matched to a gene; V was cut back by 5 bases and J by 3 bases. CDR3 size: 16 residues. Authors' data handling: Cell counts per sample came from amplifying reference gene primers. TCRdb's table, derived via immunoSEQ multiplex PCR, lists solely in-frame clones and lacks some. The D gene and trimming were derived from the DNA, and the V and J assignments and clone size from that table. Seen here are 390,000 or so clones, roughly four fifths observed once, and the top ten hold approximately 4.7%. These data originate in a study of blood T cell repertoires in COVID-19. Study context: Spain, Italy and the United States supplied samples that represented acute and convalescent COVID-19.

Cohorts were based on clinical histories the participants reported. Recovered Cohort 3 donors showed two negative PCRs, clearance, or symptom resolution. Sequenced sample: PBMCs or T cells enriched from blood (not recorded which). The origin of this receptor is a woman between 45 and 65 years old who had recovered from COVID-19. The chain uses TRBV15 and TRBJ2-3, with 9 bases fitting TRBD2. The CDR3 bases are TGTGCCACCAGCCAGGGTTCAGGACTAGCGACAGATACGCAGTATTTT. As protein: CATSQGSGLATDTQYF.